The 27 T cell receptor beta chains below all came from one sample that was sequenced in a study of CD8 T cells in ankylosing spondylitis. A single record per CDR3 protein comes from TCRdb applying MiXCR to the 5' RACE reads. The profile shows about 260,000 distinct CDR3 sequences, 20% of them singletons. Specimen: blood, either unsorted or a sorted T cell fraction (not recorded which). These receptors were obtained from a male donor with ankylosing spondylitis or in good health (not recorded which).

The chain links TRBV15 to TRBJ2-4; D possibly corresponds to TRBD2 (6 bases). This CDR3 comprises 19 residues. CDR1 is LNHNV and CDR2 is YYDKDF in the germline V gene (reference sequence). V lost 1 base and J 2 bases, leaving 21 bases between the germline ends. CDR3 nucleotides: TGTGCCACCAGCAGAGTGAGTAGCGGCCCCGCTGTAACCAAAAACATTCAGTACTTC. Amino acids: CATSRVSSGPAVTKNIQYF.

At least ten counts were recorded for this clonotype. J is TRBJ1-1 and V is TRBV20-1; a weak D match, TRBD1 (5 bases). V was shortened by 3 bases and J by 8 bases, with 16 bases between the two germline ends. This CDR3 is 13 amino acids long. Germline V lookup: CDR1 DFQATT, CDR2 SNEGSKA (reference sequence). CDR3 coding DNA: TGCAGTGCTAGGGGGGGGAATAGGTTCGAAGCTTTCTTT. This gives the protein CSARGGNRFEAFF.

There are a few counts of this clonotype. The rearrangement uses TRBV11-2 and TRBJ2-1, with 11 bases that match TRBD2. The CDR3 totals 16 residues. Per germline, CDR1 SGHAT and CDR2 FQNNGV. V dropped 5 bases and J dropped 9; count of bases not matched to a gene: 12. The CDR3 is CASSHFSGRAFFEQFF. The CDR3 DNA sequence: TGTGCCAGCAGCCACTTTAGCGGGAGGGCCTTTTTTGAGCAGTTCTTC.

This clonotype was picked up a small number of times. The chain carries TRBV29-1 and TRBJ2-5; the D is unclear. Deletions cut 4 bases from V and 0 bases from J, with 6 bases between. The CDR3 covers 12 residues. Germline V CDR1 and CDR2: SQVTM, ANQGSEA. The CDR3 loop reads CSVAQNQETQYF. The CDR3 DNA sequence: TGCAGCGTTGCCCAGAACCAAGAGACCCAGTACTTC.

The V and J genes are TRBV12-3 or TRBV12-4 and TRBJ2-2; tentatively, D is TRBD1 or TRBD2 (5 bases each). With 1 base removed from V and 4 bases from J, the gap between germline ends came to 16 bases. CDR3 length equals 17 residues. The CDR3 region has the DNA TGTGCCAGCAGTTTAGTAGCCCTCGGGACGGGCACCGGGGAGCTGTTTTTT. Protein product: CASSLVALGTGTGELFF.

This clonotype was recorded many times. The chain carries TRBV6-1 and TRBJ2-1, with TRBD1 matching 7 bases. V was clipped by 9 bases and J by 4 bases; unmatched bases: 9. Germline CDR1 MNHNS, CDR2 SASEGT. The CDR3 totals 14 residues. CDR3 sequence reads: CASIPGGWYNEQFF. CDR3 DNA: TGTGCCAGTATACCAGGGGGTTGGTACAATGAGCAGTTCTTC.

This clonotype was found many times. This chain joins TRBV5-1 and TRBJ2-3; TRBD1 matches 9 bases. The CDR3 has 15 residues. V was pared by 3 bases and J by 3 bases, with 5 bases of the junction left unmatched. The V gene's germline CDR1 is SGHRS and CDR2 YFSETQ. The CDR3 bases are TGCGCCAGCAGCTCACAGGGGGCAATAACAGATACGCAGTATTTT. Amino acid sequence: CASSSQGAITDTQYF.

This clonotype was seen a few times. The rearrangement links TRBV18 to TRBJ1-4; D is uncertain. Per germline, CDR1 KGHSH and CDR2 LQKENI. With 8 bases removed from V and 3 bases from J, the gap between germline ends came to 10 bases. The CDR3 is made up of 13 amino acids. This chain's CDR3 is CASAGGSNEKLFF. The CDR3 region has the DNA TGTGCCAGCGCGGGAGGGTCTAATGAAAAACTGTTTTTT.

V and J are TRBV20-1 and TRBJ1-5, with D perhaps matching TRBD1 (6 bases). V lost 8 bases, J lost 1 base, and 24 bases lay in between. The CDR3 is 17 amino acids. Germline-derived CDR1 and CDR2 are DFQATT and SNEGSKA (reference sequence). The DNA for the CDR3 is TGCAGTTTCCTGTCCGGGACACGCAGAGGGAGCAATCAGCCCCAGCATTTT. Translated: CSFLSGTRRGSNQPQHF.

There are a few counts of this clonotype. The gene calls are TRBV19 and TRBJ2-1, with 14 bases matching TRBD2. CDR1 is LNHDA and CDR2 is SQIVND in the germline V gene (reference sequence). The CDR3 runs 17 residues. V lost 6 bases and J lost 7; bases outside the gene matches: 11. The chain's CDR3 is CASSLGLAGGGSNEQFF. In DNA, the CDR3 is TGTGCCAGTAGCCTAGGACTAGCGGGAGGAGGGAGTAATGAGCAGTTCTTC.

This clonotype was observed a few times. The chain carries TRBV20-1 and TRBJ1-1; D is unresolved. V lost 2 bases to trimming and J lost 3 bases, with 16 bases between them. CDR1 is DFQATT, CDR2 SNEGSKA, per germline (reference sequence). This CDR3 has 15 amino acids. CDR3 region: CSARPAKGRHTEAFF. DNA for the CDR3: TGCAGTGCTAGACCCGCGAAGGGTAGACACACTGAAGCTTTCTTT.

The chain links TRBV7-8 to TRBJ2-3; D is unclear. The CDR3 has 13 residues. Trimming removed 1 base at V and 2 bases at J, with 4 bases between. Germline values: CDR1 SGHVS, CDR2 FQNEAQ. In DNA form, the CDR3 reads TGTGCCAGCAGCTTAGACCTCACAGATACGCAGTATTTT. This sequence encodes CASSLDLTDTQYF.

This clonotype was detected many times. The rearrangement links TRBV4-2 to TRBJ1-1; D ambiguous. In germline, CDR1 is LGHNA, CDR2 YNFKEQ. The V end was cut by 0 bases, the J end by 1 base, with 6 bases between. The CDR3 is 14 amino acids. CDR3 DNA: TGTGCCAGCAGCCAAGATGCCAGGAACACTGAAGCTTTCTTT. Its translation is CASSQDARNTEAFF.

The chain joins TRBV28 to TRBJ2-3; tentatively, D is TRBD2 (5 bases). V dropped 5 bases and J dropped 5 bases, with 17 bases sitting between them. The CDR3 runs 15 residues. Germline values: CDR1 MDHEN, CDR2 SYDVKM. The CDR3 here is CASSPTSPPLDTQYF. CDR3 DNA sequence: TGTGCCAGCAGTCCCACTAGTCCTCCTTTAGATACGCAGTATTTT. Together with reference TRBV28 and TRBJ2-3, the CDR3 gives the full variable domain: DVKVTQSSRYLVKRTGEKVFLECVQDMDHENMFWYRQDPGLGLRLIYFSYDVKMKEKGDIPEGYSVSREKKERFSLILESASTNQTSMYLCASSPTSPPLDTQYFGPGTRLTVL.

This chain links TRBV5-1 with TRBJ2-1; 7 positions match TRBD1. Germline values: CDR1 SGHRS, CDR2 YFSETQ. J lost 2 bases, V lost 2 bases, and 10 bases had no gene match. The CDR3 covers 17 residues. In DNA, the CDR3 is TGCGCCAGCAGCTTAGCAACCGGGACAGAAACCTACAATGAGCAGTTCTTC. The encoded protein is CASSLATGTETYNEQFF.

This clonotype appeared a few times. The chain links TRBV6-1 to TRBJ1-5, with 12 bases that match TRBD1. This CDR3 contains 16 residues. In germline, CDR1 is MNHNS, CDR2 SASEGT. J lost 4 bases, V lost 10 bases, and 11 bases had no gene match. Here the CDR3 reads CATMVGQGANNQPQHF. CDR3 coding DNA: TGTGCCACCATGGTGGGACAGGGGGCGAATAATCAGCCCCAGCATTTT.

The rearrangement uses TRBV4-2 and TRBJ2-3, with 13 bases fitting TRBD2. J gave up 5 bases and V 0 bases, and 5 bases lay outside the gene matches. This CDR3 is built from 17 residues. Germline V gives CDR1 LGHNA, CDR2 YNFKEQ. As DNA, the CDR3 is TGTGCCAGCAGCCAAGAACTAGCGGGGGGGCCCGTAGATACGCAGTATTTT. Amino acid sequence: CASSQELAGGPVDTQYF.

This clonotype was picked up many times. The CDR3 region has the DNA TGTGCCAGCAGCTTGGAGGGGTTTTTTGATACGCAGTATTTT. Its translation is CASSLEGFFDTQYF. The chain has TRBV5-5 and TRBJ2-3; possibly TRBD1 for D (5 bases). This CDR3 comprises 14 residues. V dropped 0 bases and J dropped 6 bases, with 11 bases sitting between them. The germline V gene has CDR1 SGHKS and CDR2 YYEKEE (reference sequence).

This clonotype occurred many times. The genes are TRBV18 and TRBJ2-3; D not resolved. The germline V gene encodes CDR1 KGHSH and CDR2 LQKENI. The CDR3 contains 16 residues. V was trimmed by 2 bases and J by 0 bases, leaving 12 bases between them. CDR3 sequence: CASSPRAASSTDTQYF. The CDR3 DNA follows: TGTGCCAGCTCACCAAGGGCAGCGTCTAGCACAGATACGCAGTATTTT.

This clonotype was found a few times. This chain joins TRBV11-2 and TRBJ2-7; 11 bases match TRBD2. This CDR3 is built from 14 residues. The germline gives CDR1 SGHAT, CDR2 FQNNGV. V shed 5 bases, J shed 5 bases, and the junction held 5 bases outside the gene matches. The CDR3 is CASSPTSGTHEQYV. For the CDR3, the DNA is TGTGCCAGCAGCCCGACTAGCGGGACGCACGAGCAGTACGTC.

The J gene is TRBJ2-7, the V gene TRBV7-6, with a weak D call TRBD1 (6 bases). The CDR3 runs 15 residues. With 0 bases removed from V and 3 bases from J, the gap between germline ends came to 12 bases. Germline V gene lookup returns CDR1 SGHVS and CDR2 FNYEAQ. The CDR3 sequence is CASSLAAGVGYEQYV. The CDR3 DNA sequence: TGTGCCAGCAGCTTAGCGGCAGGGGTTGGCTACGAGCAGTACGTC.

The chain recombines TRBV6-6 with TRBJ1-2; D possibly corresponds to TRBD1 (5 bases). The CDR3 is made up of 10 amino acids. The germline V and J ends were trimmed by 5 bases and 8 bases, with 6 bases remaining between them. CDR1 MNHNY and CDR2 SVGAGI come from the germline V gene (reference sequence). This chain's CDR3 is CASSRDGYTF. In DNA, the CDR3 is TGTGCCAGCAGTCGGGACGGCTACACCTTC.

This clonotype was observed at least ten times. This chain uses TRBV12-3 or TRBV12-4 with TRBJ1-2, with D uncertain. This CDR3 region has 13 residues. Trimming took off 6 bases at V and 5 bases at J, with 13 bases between the two ends. CDR3 residues: CASSPEGRYGYTF. As DNA, the CDR3 is TGTGCCAGCAGCCCTGAAGGGAGGTATGGCTACACCTTC.

The genes are TRBV6-1 and TRBJ2-5; 11 positions agree with TRBD2. The germline V gene encodes CDR1 MNHNS and CDR2 SASEGT. There are 18 residues in the CDR3. The junction had 16 bases not matched to a gene; V was cut back by 6 bases and J by 4 bases. CDR3 protein: CASSFDVSGGAAGETQYF. The CDR3 DNA follows: TGTGCCAGCAGCTTTGACGTTAGCGGGGGGGCCGCAGGAGAGACCCAGTACTTC.

J is TRBJ1-2 and V is TRBV5-1; unclear D gene. CDR3 length equals 14 residues. Germline CDR1 reads SGHRS; CDR2 reads YFSETQ. V was clipped by 0 bases and J by 2 bases, with 8 bases between them. The CDR3 here is CASSLGPENYGYTF. CDR3 nucleotides: TGCGCCAGCAGCTTGGGCCCAGAAAACTATGGCTACACCTTC. The full variable domain, in which reference TRBV5-1 and TRBJ1-2 provide the parts outside the CDR3, is KAGVTQTPRYLIKTRGQQVTLSCSPISGHRSVSWYQQTPGQGLQFLFEYFSETQRNKGNFPGRFSGRQFSNSRSEMNVSTLELGDSALYLCASSLGPENYGYTFGSGTRLTVV.

This clonotype turned up a few times. The V gene is TRBV10-3, the J gene TRBJ2-1, with D tentatively TRBD2 (6 bases). Germline CDR1 ENHRY, CDR2 SYGVKD. The CDR3 totals 15 residues. The V end lost 3 bases, the J end lost 2 bases, and 11 bases lay between the germline ends. CDR3 residues: CAISDGGQAYNEQFF. The CDR3 nucleotides read TGTGCCATCAGTGATGGAGGGCAGGCCTACAATGAGCAGTTCTTC.

This clonotype was picked up many times. CDR3 bases: TGTGCCAGCGGACCGGTCAGCGGGGACCCTGAAGCTTTCTTT. Translating gives CASGPVSGDPEAFF. This chain joins TRBV28 and TRBJ1-1, with TRBD1 as a possible D gene (5 bases). The CDR3 contains 14 residues. Per the germline V gene, CDR1 is MDHEN and CDR2 is SYDVKM. The germline V and J ends were trimmed by 8 bases and 6 bases, with 19 bases remaining between them.